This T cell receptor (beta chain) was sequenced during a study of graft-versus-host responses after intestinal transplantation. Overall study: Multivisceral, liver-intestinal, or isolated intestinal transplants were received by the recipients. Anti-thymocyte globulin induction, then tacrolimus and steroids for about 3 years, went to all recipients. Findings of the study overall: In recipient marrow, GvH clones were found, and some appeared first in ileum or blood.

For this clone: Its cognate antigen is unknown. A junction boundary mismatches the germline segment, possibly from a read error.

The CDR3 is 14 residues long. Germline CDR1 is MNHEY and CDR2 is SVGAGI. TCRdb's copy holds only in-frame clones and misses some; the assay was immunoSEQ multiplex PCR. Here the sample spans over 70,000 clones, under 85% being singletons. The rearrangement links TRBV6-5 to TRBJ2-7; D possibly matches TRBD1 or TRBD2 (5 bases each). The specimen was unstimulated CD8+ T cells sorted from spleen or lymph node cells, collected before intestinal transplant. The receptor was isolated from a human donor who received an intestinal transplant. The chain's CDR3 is CAGSPEGSPYEQYF. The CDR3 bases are TGTGCCGGCAGTCCCGAGGGGAGCCCTTACGAGCAGTACTTC.